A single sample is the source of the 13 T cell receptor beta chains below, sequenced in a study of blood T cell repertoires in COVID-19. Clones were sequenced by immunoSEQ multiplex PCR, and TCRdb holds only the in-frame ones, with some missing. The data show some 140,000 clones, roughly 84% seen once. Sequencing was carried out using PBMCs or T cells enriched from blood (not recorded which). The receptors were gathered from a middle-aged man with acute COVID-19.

CDR3 protein: CSAQTEAAAYNEQFF. CDR3 nucleotide sequence: TGCAGCGCCCAAACGGAGGCCGCGGCCTACAATGAGCAGTTCTTC. The rearrangement uses TRBV29-1 and TRBJ2-1, with D possibly being TRBD2 (5 bases). V lost 7 bases, J lost 2 bases, and 18 bases lay in between. This CDR3 contains 15 residues. Looked up from germline, CDR1 is SQVTM and CDR2 is ANQGSEA.

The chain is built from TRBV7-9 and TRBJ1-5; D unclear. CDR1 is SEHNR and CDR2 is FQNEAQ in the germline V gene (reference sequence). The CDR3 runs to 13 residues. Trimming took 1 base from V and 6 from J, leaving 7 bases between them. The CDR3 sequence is CASSLGSFQPQHF. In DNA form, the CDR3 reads TGTGCCAGCAGCTTAGGGAGTTTTCAGCCCCAGCATTTT.

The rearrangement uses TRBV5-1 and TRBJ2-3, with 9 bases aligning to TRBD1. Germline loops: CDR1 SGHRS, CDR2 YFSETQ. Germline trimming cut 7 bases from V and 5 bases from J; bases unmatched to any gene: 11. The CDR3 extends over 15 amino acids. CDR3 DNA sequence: TGCGCCAGCTCGCCCCGGGACAGGGCTGTAGATACGCAGTATTTT. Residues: CASSPRDRAVDTQYF.

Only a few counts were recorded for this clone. In DNA form, the CDR3 reads TGTGCCAGTAGTATAGTCCTAGACTGGGAGATGAACACCGGGGAGCTGTTTTTT. Translating it yields CASSIVLDWEMNTGELFF. The rearrangement links TRBV19 to TRBJ2-2, with TRBD2 as a possible D gene (5 bases). The CDR3 runs 18 residues. From germline, CDR1 is LNHDA and CDR2 SQIVND (reference sequence). V was pared by 1 base and J by 1 base, with 16 bases between.

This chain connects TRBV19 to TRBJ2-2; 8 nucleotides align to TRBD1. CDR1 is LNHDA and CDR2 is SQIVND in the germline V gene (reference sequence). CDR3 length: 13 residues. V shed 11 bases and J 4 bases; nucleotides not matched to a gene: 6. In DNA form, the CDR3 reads TGTGCCTGCAGGGGGCCTGGCACCGGGGAGCTGTTTTTT. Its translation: CACRGPGTGELFF.

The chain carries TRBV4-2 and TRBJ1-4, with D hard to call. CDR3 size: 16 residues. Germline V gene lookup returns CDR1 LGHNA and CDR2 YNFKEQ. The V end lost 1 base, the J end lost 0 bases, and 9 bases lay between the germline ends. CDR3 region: CASSQVGGPTNEKLFF. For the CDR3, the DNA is TGTGCCAGCAGCCAAGTAGGCGGCCCAACTAATGAAAAACTGTTTTTT.

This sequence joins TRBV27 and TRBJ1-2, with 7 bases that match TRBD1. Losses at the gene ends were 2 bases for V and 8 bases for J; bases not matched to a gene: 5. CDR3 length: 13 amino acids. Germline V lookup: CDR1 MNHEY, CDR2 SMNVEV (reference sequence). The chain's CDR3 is CASSLLTGDGYTF. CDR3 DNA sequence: TGTGCCAGCAGTTTACTAACAGGGGACGGCTACACCTTC.

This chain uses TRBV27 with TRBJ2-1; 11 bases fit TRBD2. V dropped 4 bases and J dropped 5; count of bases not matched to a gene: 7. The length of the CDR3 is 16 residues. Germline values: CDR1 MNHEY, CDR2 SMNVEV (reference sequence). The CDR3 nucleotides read TGTGCCAGCAGTTCCCCGGGACTAGCGGTGAACAATGAGCAGTTCTTC. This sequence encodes CASSSPGLAVNNEQFF.

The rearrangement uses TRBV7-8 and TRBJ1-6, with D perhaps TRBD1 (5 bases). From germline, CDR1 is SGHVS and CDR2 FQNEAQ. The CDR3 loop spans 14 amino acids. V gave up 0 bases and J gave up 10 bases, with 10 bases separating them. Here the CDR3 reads CASSLAQGNSPLHF. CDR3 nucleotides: TGTGCCAGCAGCTTAGCGCAGGGTAACTCACCCCTCCACTTT.

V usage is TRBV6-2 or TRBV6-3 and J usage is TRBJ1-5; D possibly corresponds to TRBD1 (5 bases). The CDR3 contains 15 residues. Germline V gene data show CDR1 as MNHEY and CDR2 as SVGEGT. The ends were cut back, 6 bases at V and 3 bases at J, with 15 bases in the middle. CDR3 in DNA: TGTGCCAGCAGCCCTCTCCAGGGCGACAATCAGCCCCAGCATTTT. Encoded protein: CASSPLQGDNQPQHF.

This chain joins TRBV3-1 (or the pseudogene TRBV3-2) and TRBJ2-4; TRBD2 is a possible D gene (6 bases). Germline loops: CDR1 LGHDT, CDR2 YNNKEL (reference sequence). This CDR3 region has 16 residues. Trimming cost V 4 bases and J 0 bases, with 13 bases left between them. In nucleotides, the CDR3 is TGTGCCAGCAGCCCCCTCCCGGGGGTAGCCAAAAACATTCAGTACTTC. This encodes CASSPLPGVAKNIQYF.

The chain's CDR3 is CASSLAQAWPRPEAFF. The DNA of the CDR3 is TGTGCCAGCAGCTTAGCTCAGGCCTGGCCCCGACCTGAAGCTTTCTTT. The V and J genes are TRBV7-2 and TRBJ1-1, with unresolved D. CDR3 length: 16 amino acids. Germline CDR1 and CDR2: SGHTA and FQGNSA. The germline V and J ends were trimmed by 0 bases and 6 bases, with 17 bases remaining between them.

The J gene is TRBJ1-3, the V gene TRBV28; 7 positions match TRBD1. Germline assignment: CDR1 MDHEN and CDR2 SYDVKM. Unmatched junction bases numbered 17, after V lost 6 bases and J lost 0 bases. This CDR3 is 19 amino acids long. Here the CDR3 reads CASSLPGQRQLGSGNTIYF. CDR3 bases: TGTGCCAGCAGCTTACCGGGACAGAGACAACTGGGCTCTGGAAACACCATATATTTT.